This T cell receptor beta chain derives from a study of beta chain features in type 1 diabetes. Expressed TCRB transcripts got sequenced, as all isolated RNA was reverse transcribed. Sequenced by immunoSEQ multiplex PCR; TCRdb stores in-frame clones only, minus some. The table shows about 160,000 clones, with 9% to 10% occurring only once. Notes on the study in general: Shorter TCRB CDR3s, moderately but significantly so, marked every one of the four CD4+ subsets in Type 1 diabetes patients. VDJ junctions from patients with type 1 diabetes contained fewer insertions and more deletions. Reads derived from cDNA could over-represent cells showing high TCR expression.

Details on this clone: Its antigen is not known.

Sequenced sample: central memory CD4+ T cells from blood. The TCR sequence derives from a woman under 40 with type 1 diabetes.

This chain's CDR3 is CASSVDPGREKLFF. The DNA for the CDR3 is TGCGCCAGCAGCGTGGACCCAGGGAGGGAAAAACTGTTTTTT. V and J are TRBV5-1 and TRBJ1-4; D may be TRBD1 (5 bases). The germline V gene has CDR1 SGHRS and CDR2 YFSETQ. The CDR3 totals 14 residues. V was shortened by 4 bases and J by 8 bases, with 15 bases between the two germline ends.